Listed here are 10 T cell receptor beta chains from one sample, sequenced in a study of blood T cell repertoires in COVID-19. Measured with immunoSEQ multiplex PCR; TCRdb has only the in-frame clones, and not every one. The table records tens of thousands of clones, roughly 84% of them present only once. Sequenced input: peripheral blood. The source is a human donor in a cohort sampled during active COVID-19. The donor label of this sample is uncertain.

This sequence joins TRBV6-5 and TRBJ2-3; possible D gene TRBD1, 6 bases. Trimming cost V 2 bases and J 0 bases, with 12 bases left between them. CDR1 and CDR2 (germline): MNHEY, SVGAGI. The length of the CDR3 is 16 residues. The CDR3 region is CASSYTGMGSTDTQYF. The CDR3 nucleotides read TGTGCCAGCAGTTACACAGGGATGGGTAGCACAGATACGCAGTATTTT.

This chain uses TRBV28 with TRBJ2-3; D unclear. The CDR3 is 11 residues long. V shed 7 bases and J shed 6 bases, with 8 bases lying between them. Germline CDR1 and CDR2: MDHEN and SYDVKM. CDR3 DNA sequence: TGTGCCAGCACCTGGAGTGATACGCAGTATTTT. It specifies CASTWSDTQYF.

The J gene is TRBJ1-4, the V gene TRBV28, with a possible D match to TRBD1 (5 bases). The V end lost 6 bases, the J end lost 8 bases, and 13 bases lay between the germline ends. The length of the CDR3 is 13 residues. Germline lookup yields CDR1 MDHEN and CDR2 SYDVKM. CDR3 amino acids: CASRGQGGEKLFF. The CDR3 DNA sequence: TGTGCCAGCAGAGGGCAGGGCGGAGAAAAACTGTTTTTT.

This clone was picked up a small number of times. The rearrangement joins TRBV7-9 to TRBJ1-2; TRBD1 is a possible D gene (6 bases). Germline CDR1 is SEHNR and CDR2 is FQNEAQ (reference sequence). This CDR3 is 17 amino acids long. V lost 1 base and J 0 bases, leaving 15 bases between the germline ends. The CDR3 loop reads CASSLVGRGPTNYGYTF. CDR3 coding DNA: TGTGCCAGCAGCTTAGTTGGCAGGGGACCCACTAACTATGGCTACACCTTC.

V and J are TRBV7-2 and TRBJ1-6; tentative D call: TRBD1 (5 bases). CDR1 and CDR2 from the germline V gene are SGHTA and FQGNSA. Trimming left V 2 bases short and J 13 bases short, with 15 bases between. This CDR3 has 14 amino acids. The CDR3 coding sequence is TGTGCCAGCAGCTTAAAACGGGGGAGTTCTCCCCTCCACTTT. As protein: CASSLKRGSSPLHF.

This chain connects TRBV10-3 to TRBJ2-7; TRBD1 agrees at 7 bases. Germline CDR1 and CDR2: ENHRY and SYGVKD. V was pared by 7 bases and J by 0 bases, with 6 bases of the junction left unmatched. CDR3 length equals 14 residues. CDR3 loop: CAIMNGTVSYEQYF. The CDR3 nucleotides read TGTGCCATCATGAACGGGACAGTCTCCTACGAGCAGTACTTC.

This sequence joins TRBV6-5 and TRBJ1-1; 8 nucleotides match TRBD1. Germline V gene data show CDR1 as MNHEY and CDR2 as SVGAGI. The J segment lost 4 bases and the V segment lost 2 bases, leaving 6 bases of the junction unmatched. CDR3 length: 15 amino acids. CDR3 in DNA: TGTGCCAGCAGTTACAGAGTTACAGGGGGCACTGAAGCTTTCTTT. This sequence encodes CASSYRVTGGTEAFF.

This chain links TRBV3-1 (or the pseudogene TRBV3-2) with TRBJ2-7; weak D call: TRBD2 (6 bases). The CDR3 has 13 residues. V was shortened by 2 bases and J by 2 bases, with 7 bases between the two germline ends. Germline V gene lookup returns CDR1 LGHDT and CDR2 YNNKEL (reference sequence). As DNA, the CDR3 is TGTGCCAGCAGCCAATGGGGGGCCTACGAGCAGTACTTC. As protein: CASSQWGAYEQYF.

The chain couples TRBV29-1 to TRBJ2-6, with 7 positions matching TRBD1. Per germline, CDR1 SQVTM and CDR2 ANQGSEA. The CDR3 is made up of 15 amino acids. Trimming at V came to 7 bases and at J to 0 bases, leaving 6 bases not matched to a gene. In nucleotides, the CDR3 is TGCAGCGCAACACAGGGGTCCTCTGGGGCCAACGTCCTGACTTTC. Encoded protein: CSATQGSSGANVLTF.

This chain links TRBV5-4 with TRBJ2-1, with D perhaps TRBD2 (5 bases). This CDR3 has 14 residues. Germline V gene lookup returns CDR1 SGHNT and CDR2 YYREEE (reference sequence). The V end lost 3 bases, the J end lost 16 bases, and 23 bases lay between the germline ends. The CDR3 region has the DNA TGTGCCAGCAGCTCCAACGGGATCCCAGGAAGTGTTTTCTTC. Translation: CASSSNGIPGSVFF.